The TCR beta chain described here comes from a study of chemoradiotherapy in HPV16-positive cancers. A word on this clone: The same CDR3 also results from other DNA sequences found in this sample.

Sequenced by immunoSEQ multiplex PCR; TCRdb stores in-frame clones only, minus some. The sample records several thousand clones, over 70% being singletons. CDR1 and CDR2 (germline): MNHNS, SASEGT. The trim removed 2 bases at V and 1 base at J, leaving 6 bases unmatched. The CDR3 totals 17 residues. The starting material was tumor tissue, obtained from a patient who underwent chemoradiotherapy. This TCR was sampled from a human donor with HPV-associated anogenital cancer. V gene TRBV6-1 combines with J gene TRBJ2-1; TRBD2 agrees at 9 bases. The CDR3 is CASSERAGGRSYNEQFF. Here the CDR3 DNA reads TGTGCCAGCAGTGAAAGGGCGGGAGGGCGGTCCTACAATGAGCAGTTCTTC.